The 8 T cell receptor beta chains in this list originate from one sample, sequenced in a study of glioma-infiltrating T cells after dendritic cell vaccination. Clones were read by immunoSEQ multiplex PCR, and TCRdb kept only the in-frame ones, dropping some. The data contain 72,000 or so clones, about nine tenths of them singletons. The sample's time point: after dendritic cell vaccination, including at tumor progression/relapse. The source material was blood, sampled after dendritic cell vaccination. The receptors originated from a human donor with glioblastoma.

The chain has TRBV6-6 and TRBJ2-6; 8 bases map to TRBD1. The trim removed 4 bases at V and 2 bases at J, leaving 4 bases unmatched. The length of the CDR3 is 16 residues. Germline V gives CDR1 MNHNY, CDR2 SVGAGI (reference sequence). The CDR3: CASSWTGYPGANVLTF. The DNA for the CDR3 is TGTGCCAGCAGTTGGACAGGGTACCCTGGGGCCAACGTCCTGACTTTC.

V is TRBV27 and J is TRBJ1-1, with 7 bases matching TRBD1. V gave up 1 base and J gave up 6 bases; unmatched junction bases: 8. The CDR3 spans 15 residues. Per the germline V gene, CDR1 is MNHEY and CDR2 is SMNVEV (reference sequence). The CDR3 here is CASSLLDRVGAEAFF. The DNA of the CDR3 is TGTGCCAGCAGTTTATTAGACAGGGTGGGGGCTGAAGCTTTCTTT.

The rearrangement uses TRBV18 and TRBJ1-4; possible D gene TRBD1, 6 bases. Germline V gene sequence: CDR1 KGHSH, CDR2 LQKENI. The CDR3 spans 15 residues. Trimming cost V 2 bases and J 5 bases, with 12 bases left between them. The DNA of the CDR3 is TGTGCCAGCTCACCAGAACAGGGAGGGAATGAAAAACTGTTTTTT. Protein sequence: CASSPEQGGNEKLFF.

The J gene is TRBJ1-1, the V gene TRBV6-4; 8 bases fit TRBD1. CDR3 length equals 14 residues. Germline V gene lookup returns CDR1 MRHNA and CDR2 SNTAGT. Trimming at V came to 0 bases and at J to 7 bases, leaving 4 bases not matched to a gene. CDR3 bases: TGTGCCAGCAGTGACTCGGGGGGGACAGGTGAAGCTTTCTTT. This gives the protein CASSDSGGTGEAFF.

The chain employs TRBV5-1 and TRBJ1-4, with D hard to call. CDR1 is SGHRS, CDR2 YFSETQ, per germline. The CDR3 contains 15 residues. With 6 bases removed from V and 3 bases from J, the gap between germline ends came to 15 bases. The CDR3 DNA reads as TGCGCCAGCACCGCGGAGGGCTTGGCTAATGAAAAACTGTTTTTT. As protein: CASTAEGLANEKLFF.

The V gene is TRBV5-6, the J gene TRBJ1-2; 8 bases line up with TRBD1. Per the germline V gene, CDR1 is SGHDT and CDR2 is YYEEEE. Trimming removed 0 bases from V and 4 bases from J; junction bases left unmatched: 2. This CDR3 is built from 14 residues. The CDR3 DNA reads TGTGCCAGCAGCTTGGGCAGGGGGCCCTATGGCTACACCTTC. Its protein product is CASSLGRGPYGYTF. The full variable domain, in which reference TRBV5-6 and TRBJ1-2 provide the parts outside the CDR3, is DAGVTQSPTHLIKTRGQQVTLRCSPKSGHDTVSWYQQALGQGPQFIFQYYEEEERQRGNFPDRFSGHQFPNYSSELNVNALLLGDSALYLCASSLGRGPYGYTFGSGTRLTVV.

This clone has just one count. The CDR3 here is CASSQTSGELFF. The CDR3 DNA reads as TGTGCCAGCAGCCAGACTAGTGGGGAGCTGTTTTTT. The chain uses TRBV6-6 and TRBJ2-2; TRBD2 might be the D (6 bases). Germline V gene sequence: CDR1 MNHNY, CDR2 SVGAGI (reference sequence). The CDR3 runs 12 residues. V was shortened by 6 bases and J by 8 bases, with 10 bases between the two germline ends.

CDR3 sequence: CASSLMAGASYEQYF. For the CDR3, the DNA is TGCGCCAGCAGCTTGATGGCGGGAGCCTCCTACGAGCAGTACTTC. J is TRBJ2-7 and V is TRBV5-1, with 7 bases aligning to TRBD2. Germline trimming cut 1 base from V and 0 bases from J; bases unmatched to any gene: 4. The CDR3 spans 15 residues. Per the germline V gene, CDR1 is SGHRS and CDR2 is YFSETQ.